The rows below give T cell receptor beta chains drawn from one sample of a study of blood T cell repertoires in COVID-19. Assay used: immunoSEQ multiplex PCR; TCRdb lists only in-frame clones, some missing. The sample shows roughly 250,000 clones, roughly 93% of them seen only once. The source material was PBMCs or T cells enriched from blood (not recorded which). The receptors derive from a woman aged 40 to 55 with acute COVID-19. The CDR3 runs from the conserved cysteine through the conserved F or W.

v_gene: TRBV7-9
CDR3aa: CASSLTGAANEQFF

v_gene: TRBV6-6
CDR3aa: CAVGENEQFF

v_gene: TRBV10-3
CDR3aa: CAISESIAGLYGYTF

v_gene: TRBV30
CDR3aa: CAWSPGTAGYGYTF

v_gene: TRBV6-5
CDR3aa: CASSPEMNTEAFF

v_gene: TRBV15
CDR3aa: CATSRGNRGVRWTLNQPQHF

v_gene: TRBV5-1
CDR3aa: CASSLSTYTDTQYF

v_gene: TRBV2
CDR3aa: CASSASSANYNEQFF

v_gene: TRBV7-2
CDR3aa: CASAFGTASGNTIYF

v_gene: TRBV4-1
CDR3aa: CASSQETLAGGYQETQYF

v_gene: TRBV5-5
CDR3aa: CASSFQGHEQYF

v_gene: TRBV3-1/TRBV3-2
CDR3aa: CASSQISGGYTF

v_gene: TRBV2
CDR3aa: CASRTGTSGSYNEQFF

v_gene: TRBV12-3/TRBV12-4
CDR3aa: CASSRRNRGPWYF

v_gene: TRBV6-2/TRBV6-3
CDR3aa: CASSFSGSETQYF

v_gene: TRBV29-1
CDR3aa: CSVEETRDLLTYEQYF

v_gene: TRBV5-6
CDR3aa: CASSPGGGGTEAFF

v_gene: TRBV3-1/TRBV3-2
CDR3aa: CASSPWDSNTEAFF

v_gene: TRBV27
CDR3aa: CASRVAGSGANVLTF

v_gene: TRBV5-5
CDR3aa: CASSFPGEGDNEQFF

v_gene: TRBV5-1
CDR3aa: CASSLGLRSNTGELFF

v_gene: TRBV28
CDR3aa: CASTAGASGYEQYF

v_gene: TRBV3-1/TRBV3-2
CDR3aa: CASSPPFSSPLHF

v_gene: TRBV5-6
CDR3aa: CASSSRPSSGSFYEQYF

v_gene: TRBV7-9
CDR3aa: CASAPVSYGYTF

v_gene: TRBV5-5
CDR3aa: CASSLEGWSGGTGELFF

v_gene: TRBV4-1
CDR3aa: CASSQADRGLSNQPQHF

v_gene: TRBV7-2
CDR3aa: CASSLASRQYSGANVLTF

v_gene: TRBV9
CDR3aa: CASSVGLGGGKETQYF

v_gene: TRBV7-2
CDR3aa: CASSKGTSQETQYF

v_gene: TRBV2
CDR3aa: CASSWSGALAGSYEQYF

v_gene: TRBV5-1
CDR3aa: CASSSQGAGTEAFF

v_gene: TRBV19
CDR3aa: CASSPTGTGTYEQYF

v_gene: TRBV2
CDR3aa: CASSAGTLPNTEAFF

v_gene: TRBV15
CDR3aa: CATSRDGQGKNYGYTF

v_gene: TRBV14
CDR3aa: CASSQDLAATNEKLFF

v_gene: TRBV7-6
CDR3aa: CASSSRTGEAYNEQFF

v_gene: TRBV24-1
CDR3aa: CATSGGTGRYEQYF

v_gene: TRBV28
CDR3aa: CASRTGTSRAESNQPQHF

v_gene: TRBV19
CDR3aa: CASSITETSLIQPQHF

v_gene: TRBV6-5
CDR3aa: CASSSPTGVYGYTF

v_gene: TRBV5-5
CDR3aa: CASSLASAGASYEQYF

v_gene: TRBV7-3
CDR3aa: CASSLTPPGRTTYEQYF

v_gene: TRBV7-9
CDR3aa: CASSLAGYRDEQYF

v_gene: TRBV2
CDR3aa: CATQGGAVADTQYF